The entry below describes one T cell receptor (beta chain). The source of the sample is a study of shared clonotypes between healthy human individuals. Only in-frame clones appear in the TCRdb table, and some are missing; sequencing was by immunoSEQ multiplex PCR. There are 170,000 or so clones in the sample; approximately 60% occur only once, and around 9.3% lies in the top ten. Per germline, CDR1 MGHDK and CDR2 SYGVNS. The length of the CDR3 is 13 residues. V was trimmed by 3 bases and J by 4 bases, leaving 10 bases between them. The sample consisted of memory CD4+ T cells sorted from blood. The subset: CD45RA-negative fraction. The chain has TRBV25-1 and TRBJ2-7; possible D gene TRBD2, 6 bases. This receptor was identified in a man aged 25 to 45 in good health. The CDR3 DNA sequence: TGTGCCAGCAGTGATGGGGGGAAATACGAGCAGTACTTC. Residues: CASSDGGKYEQYF.